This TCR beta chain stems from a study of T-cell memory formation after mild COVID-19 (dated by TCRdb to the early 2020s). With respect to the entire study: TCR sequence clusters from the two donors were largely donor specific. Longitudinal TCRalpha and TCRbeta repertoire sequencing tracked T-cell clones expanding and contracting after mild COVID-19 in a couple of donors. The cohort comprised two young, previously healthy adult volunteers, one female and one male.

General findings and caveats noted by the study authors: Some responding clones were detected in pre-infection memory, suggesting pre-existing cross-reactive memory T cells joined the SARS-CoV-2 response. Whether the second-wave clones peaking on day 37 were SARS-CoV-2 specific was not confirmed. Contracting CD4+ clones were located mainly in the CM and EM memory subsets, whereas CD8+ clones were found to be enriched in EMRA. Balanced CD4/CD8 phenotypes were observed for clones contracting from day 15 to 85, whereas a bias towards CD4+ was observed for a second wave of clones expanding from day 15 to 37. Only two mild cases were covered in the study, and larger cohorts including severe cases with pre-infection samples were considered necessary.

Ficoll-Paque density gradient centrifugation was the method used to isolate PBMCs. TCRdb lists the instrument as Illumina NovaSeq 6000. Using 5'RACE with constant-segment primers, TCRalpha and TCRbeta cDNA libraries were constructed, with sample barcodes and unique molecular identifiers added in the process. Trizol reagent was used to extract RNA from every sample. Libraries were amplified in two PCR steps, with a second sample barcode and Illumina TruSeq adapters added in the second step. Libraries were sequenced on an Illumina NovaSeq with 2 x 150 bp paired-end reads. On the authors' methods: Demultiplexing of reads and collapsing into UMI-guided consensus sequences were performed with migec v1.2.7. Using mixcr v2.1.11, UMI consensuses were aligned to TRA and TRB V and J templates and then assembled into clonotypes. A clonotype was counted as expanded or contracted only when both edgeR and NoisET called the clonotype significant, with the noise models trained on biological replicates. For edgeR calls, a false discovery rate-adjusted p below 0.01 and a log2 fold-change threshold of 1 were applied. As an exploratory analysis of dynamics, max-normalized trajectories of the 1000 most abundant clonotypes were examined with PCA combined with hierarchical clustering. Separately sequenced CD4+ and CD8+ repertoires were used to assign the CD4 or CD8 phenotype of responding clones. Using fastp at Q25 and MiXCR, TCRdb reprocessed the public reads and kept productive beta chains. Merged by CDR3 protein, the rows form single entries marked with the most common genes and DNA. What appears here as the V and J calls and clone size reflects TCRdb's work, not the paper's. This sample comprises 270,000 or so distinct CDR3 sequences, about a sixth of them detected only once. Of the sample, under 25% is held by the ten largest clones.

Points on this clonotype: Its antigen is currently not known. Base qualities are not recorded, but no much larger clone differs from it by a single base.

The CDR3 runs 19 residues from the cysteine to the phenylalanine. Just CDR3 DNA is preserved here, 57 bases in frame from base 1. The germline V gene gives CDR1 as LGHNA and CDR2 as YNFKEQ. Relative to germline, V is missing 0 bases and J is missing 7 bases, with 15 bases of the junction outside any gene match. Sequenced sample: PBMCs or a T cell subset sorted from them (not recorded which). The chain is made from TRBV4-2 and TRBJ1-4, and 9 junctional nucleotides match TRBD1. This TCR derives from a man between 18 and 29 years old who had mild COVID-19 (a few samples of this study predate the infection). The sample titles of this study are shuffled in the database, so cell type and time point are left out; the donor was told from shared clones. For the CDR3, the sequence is CASSQEAPGTGNFVEKLFF. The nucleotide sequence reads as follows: TGTGCCAGCAGCCAAGAAGCGCCCGGGACAGGGAATTTCGTTGAAAAACTGTTTTTT.